A single sample is the source of the 25 T cell receptor beta chains below, sequenced in a study of shared clonotypes between healthy human individuals. The method was immunoSEQ multiplex PCR; TCRdb's version includes in-frame clones alone and lacks a portion of them. The sample carries roughly 700,000 clones, roughly 87% recorded once. Material: memory CD8+ T cells from PBMCs. Subset specified: CD45RO+ cells pooled with CCR7-negative TemRA cells. These receptors all come from a man aged 18 to 29 in good health. Some clones in this sample may be carry-over from other donors' samples.

Concerning this clone: This sample includes further DNA sequences coding for the same CDR3. The J gene is TRBJ2-7, the V gene TRBV29-1; D possibly corresponds to TRBD2 (5 bases). V shed 6 bases and J shed 3 bases, with 9 bases lying between them. This CDR3 region has 11 residues. Looked up from germline, CDR1 is SQVTM and CDR2 is ANQGSEA. The CDR3 region is CSVVRDYEQYF. The CDR3 DNA follows: TGCAGCGTGGTTCGGGACTACGAGCAGTACTTC.

This sequence joins TRBV27 and TRBJ2-3; TRBD2 matches 11 bases. V lost 5 bases and J lost 2; bases outside the gene matches: 6. The germline V gene encodes CDR1 MNHEY and CDR2 SMNVEV (reference sequence). The CDR3 covers 16 residues. The CDR3 reads CASSASLAGVTDTQYF. CDR3 nucleotides: TGTGCCAGCAGTGCCTCACTAGCGGGAGTCACAGATACGCAGTATTTT.

This chain links TRBV19 with TRBJ2-1; TRBD2 might be the D (5 bases). Trimming stripped 8 bases from V and 0 bases from J, with 11 bases between. The length of the CDR3 is 14 residues. In germline, CDR1 is LNHDA, CDR2 SQIVND (reference sequence). CDR3 nucleotide sequence: TGTGCCAGTTCCCTAGCCAACTCCTACAATGAGCAGTTCTTC. Translated: CASSLANSYNEQFF.

This sequence joins TRBV6-5 and TRBJ2-7; D not certain. This CDR3 spans 14 amino acids. V shed 5 bases and J shed 1 base, with 12 bases lying between them. Looked up from germline, CDR1 is MNHEY and CDR2 is SVGAGI. The CDR3 here is CASSPLPDSYEQYF. In DNA form, the CDR3 reads TGTGCCAGCAGTCCCCTGCCGGATTCCTACGAGCAGTACTTC.

The chain uses TRBV28 and TRBJ2-1, with TRBD2 matching over 7 bases. CDR1 is MDHEN and CDR2 is SYDVKM in the germline V gene. The CDR3 spans 15 residues. Trimming took 8 bases from V and 2 from J; bases not matched to a gene: 9. CDR3 nucleotide sequence: TGTGCCAGCCGACTTGCGGGAGACACCTACAATGAGCAGTTCTTC. Translating gives CASRLAGDTYNEQFF. The full variable domain, in which reference TRBV28 and TRBJ2-1 provide the parts outside the CDR3, is DVKVTQSSRYLVKRTGEKVFLECVQDMDHENMFWYRQDPGLGLRLIYFSYDVKMKEKGDIPEGYSVSREKKERFSLILESASTNQTSMYLCASRLAGDTYNEQFFGPGTRLTVL.

A few counts support this clone. The J gene is TRBJ2-5, the V gene TRBV13, with TRBD2 matching over 8 bases. V lost 6 bases, J lost 5 bases, and 8 bases stayed unmatched. The germline V gene encodes CDR1 PRHDT and CDR2 FYEKMQ (reference sequence). The CDR3 consists of 14 residues. As DNA, the CDR3 is TGTGCCAGCAGACCGCGGGGGGCCGACGAGACCCAGTACTTC. As protein: CASRPRGADETQYF.

This clone was observed a single time. The chain joins TRBV19 to TRBJ2-7; D is perhaps TRBD1 (6 bases). The CDR3 covers 15 residues. Germline CDR1 reads LNHDA; CDR2 reads SQIVND (reference sequence). With 4 bases removed from V and 2 bases from J, the gap between germline ends came to 15 bases. The CDR3 reads CASSRTVGWPYEQYF. CDR3 sequence (DNA): TGTGCCAGTAGTAGGACAGTGGGGTGGCCCTACGAGCAGTACTTC.

CDR3 nucleotides: TGTGCCACCAGCAGGCGACCTGGAAACACCATATATTTT. It encodes CATSRRPGNTIYF. The chain has TRBV15 and TRBJ1-3; D gene unclear. The CDR3 consists of 13 residues. Trimming stripped 3 bases from V and 2 bases from J, with 5 bases between. CDR1 is LNHNV, CDR2 YYDKDF, per germline (reference sequence).

The genes are TRBV18 and TRBJ2-3; tentatively, D is TRBD2 (5 bases). V lost 6 bases and J 3 bases, leaving 19 bases between the germline ends. The CDR3 has 16 amino acids. The germline V gene encodes CDR1 KGHSH and CDR2 LQKENI. The CDR3 region is CASSHLGREHTDTQYF. DNA of the CDR3: TGTGCCAGCTCGCACCTAGGACGGGAACATACAGATACGCAGTATTTT.

This clone has more than one count but fewer than ten. This rearrangement joins TRBV18 to TRBJ1-1, with D maybe TRBD1 (5 bases). The ends were cut back, 2 bases at V and 4 bases at J, with 14 bases in the middle. Germline values: CDR1 KGHSH, CDR2 LQKENI. This CDR3 has 15 residues. CDR3 nucleotides: TGTGCCAGCTCACCAAGTCTCGGGGGTGCCACTGAAGCTTTCTTT. Its translation: CASSPSLGGATEAFF.

This clone was seen a single time. The rearrangement joins TRBV6-5 to TRBJ2-5, with D perhaps matching TRBD2 (6 bases). The germline gives CDR1 MNHEY, CDR2 SVGAGI. V shed 5 bases and J shed 5 bases, with 12 bases lying between them. The CDR3 totals 13 residues. The CDR3 coding sequence is TGTGCCAGCAGTAGTAGCGGTAGTGAGACCCAGTACTTC. Translated: CASSSSGSETQYF.

The chain has TRBV9 and TRBJ2-4; D tentatively reads TRBD1 or TRBD2 (5 bases each). Germline values: CDR1 SGDLS, CDR2 YYNGEE. Trimming took 3 bases from V and 8 from J, leaving 18 bases between them. This CDR3 contains 15 residues. DNA of the CDR3: TGTGCCAGCAGCGCCTGGGGGTCAGGTCCGGACATTCAGTACTTC. This codes for CASSAWGSGPDIQYF.

V gene TRBV4-2 combines with J gene TRBJ2-3; possibly TRBD2 for D (6 bases). Germline loops: CDR1 LGHNA, CDR2 YNFKEQ. Trimming took off 1 base at V and 2 bases at J, with 16 bases between the two ends. There are 17 residues in the CDR3. CDR3 sequence (DNA): TGTGCCAGCAGCCAAGTGCTAGCGCGTCGCCCCACAGATACGCAGTATTTT. It codes for CASSQVLARRPTDTQYF.

This sequence joins TRBV15 and TRBJ2-1; 14 bases agree with TRBD2. Germline V CDR1 and CDR2: LNHNV, YYDKDF (reference sequence). Germline trimming cut 2 bases from V and 0 bases from J; bases unmatched to any gene: 3. The length of the CDR3 is 18 residues. The CDR3 spells CATSRTGLAGASYNEQFF. The CDR3 region has the DNA TGTGCCACCAGCAGAACGGGACTAGCGGGAGCCTCCTACAATGAGCAGTTCTTC. The entire variable domain, with the rest obtained from reference TRBV15 and TRBJ2-1, is as follows: DAMVIQNPRYQVTQFGKPVTLSCSQTLNHNVMYWYQQKSSQAPKLLFHYYDKDFNNEADTPDNFQSRRPNTSFCFLDIRSPGLGDTAMYLCATSRTGLAGASYNEQFFGPGTRLTVL.

Notes on this clone: The sample carries other DNA sequences with the same CDR3. The chain joins TRBV5-1 to TRBJ2-7; D may be TRBD1 (6 bases). The CDR3 loop spans 12 amino acids. CDR1 and CDR2 (germline): SGHRS, YFSETQ. Trimming cost V 0 bases and J 6 bases, with 7 bases left between them. The CDR3 reads CASSLVGGEQYF. DNA for the CDR3: TGCGCCAGCAGCTTGGTAGGGGGCGAGCAGTACTTC.

This chain uses TRBV9 with TRBJ2-7; a weak D match, TRBD2 (7 bases). This CDR3 contains 16 residues. Trimming shortened V by 0 bases and J by 0 bases, and 13 bases separated the two germline ends. Germline lookup yields CDR1 SGDLS and CDR2 YYNGEE. The CDR3 region is CASSVGPGEGSYEQYF. The CDR3 DNA reads TGTGCCAGCAGCGTAGGGCCAGGGGAGGGCTCCTACGAGCAGTACTTC. The whole variable domain, remainder taken from reference TRBV9 and TRBJ2-7, is DSGVTQTPKHLITATGQRVTLRCSPRSGDLSVYWYQQSLDQGLQFLIQYYNGEERAKGNILERFSAQQFPDLHSELNLSSLELGDSALYFCASSVGPGEGSYEQYFGPGTRLTVT.

The CDR3 protein is CASSLQIPGGDLNQPQHF. The CDR3, as DNA: TGTGCCAGCAGTTTACAAATTCCAGGGGGCGACCTCAATCAGCCCCAGCATTTT. The chain links TRBV27 to TRBJ1-5; 8 bases match TRBD1. The CDR3 runs to 18 residues. Looked up from germline, CDR1 is MNHEY and CDR2 is SMNVEV (reference sequence). Trimming cost V 2 bases and J 3 bases; bases outside gene matches: 12.

This clone was observed once. The chain employs TRBV6-1 and TRBJ1-1; 8 bases map to TRBD1. The germline V gene has CDR1 MNHNS and CDR2 SASEGT. The length of the CDR3 is 16 residues. J gave up 1 base and V 0 bases, and 4 bases lay outside the gene matches. The CDR3 loop is CASSEAEGTGNTEAFF. CDR3 coding DNA: TGTGCCAGCAGTGAAGCAGAGGGGACAGGGAACACTGAAGCTTTCTTT.

V is TRBV7-2 and J is TRBJ2-1; 7 nucleotides match TRBD2. Germline V gives CDR1 SGHTA, CDR2 FQGNSA. The CDR3 runs 15 residues. Unmatched junction bases numbered 4, after V lost 0 bases and J lost 5 bases. The CDR3 coding sequence is TGTGCCAGCAGCTTAGCGGGAGGGTTTCACAATGAGCAGTTCTTC. This translates into CASSLAGGFHNEQFF.

The genes are TRBV19 and TRBJ2-5; a possible D gene is TRBD2 (6 bases). V lost 6 bases and J lost 3, with 11 bases in between. The CDR3 totals 13 residues. Germline CDR1 reads LNHDA; CDR2 reads SQIVND (reference sequence). The DNA of the CDR3 is TGTGCCAGTAGCCGTTGGGGGGAAGAGACCCAGTACTTC. Translation: CASSRWGEETQYF.

The CDR3 loop reads CASSGRDPPREQFF. CDR3 DNA sequence: TGTGCCAGCAGCGGCCGGGACCCCCCCCGGGAGCAGTTCTTC. The chain joins TRBV9 to TRBJ2-1; D may correspond to TRBD1 or TRBD2 (5 bases each). There are 14 residues in the CDR3. The germline V and J ends were trimmed by 3 bases and 10 bases, with 17 bases remaining between them. Per germline, CDR1 SGDLS and CDR2 YYNGEE.

The rearrangement joins TRBV19 to TRBJ2-1, with unresolved D. The CDR3 loop spans 14 amino acids. Trimming stripped 1 base from V and 4 bases from J, with 8 bases between. Per germline, CDR1 LNHDA and CDR2 SQIVND (reference sequence). The CDR3 DNA follows: TGTGCCAGTAGTATAGCCTGGGGTTACAATGAGCAGTTCTTC. Residues: CASSIAWGYNEQFF.

The genes are TRBV28 and TRBJ2-7, with 7 bases matching TRBD2. After removal of 9 bases from V and 4 bases from J, the junction contained 9 bases not matched to a gene. CDR3 length: 13 amino acids. Per germline, CDR1 MDHEN and CDR2 SYDVKM. The CDR3 is CASTPGGFYEQYF. DNA for the CDR3: TGTGCCAGTACCCCGGGGGGTTTTTACGAGCAGTACTTC.

This rearrangement joins TRBV4-1 to TRBJ1-4, with D perhaps TRBD1 (5 bases). Germline V CDR1 and CDR2: MGHRA, YSYEKL. CDR3 length: 16 residues. With 0 bases removed from V and 8 bases from J, the gap between germline ends came to 16 bases. DNA of the CDR3: TGCGCCAGCAGCCAAGATCCACAGAGGGGTTTCGAAAAACTGTTTTTT. It codes for CASSQDPQRGFEKLFF.

V is TRBV10-2 and J is TRBJ1-5; no clear D gene. The CDR3 runs to 15 residues. V shed 3 bases and J shed 8 bases, with 17 bases lying between them. Germline V gene sequence: CDR1 WSHSY, CDR2 SAAADI. The DNA for the CDR3 is TGCGCCAGCAGTGACGGACTGTCTCCTCGGGAGCCCCAGCATTTT. Encoded protein: CASSDGLSPREPQHF.